Listed here is a single TCR beta chain. Original processing methods: Reference gene primer amplification gave estimated nucleated cell counts. The assay was immunoSEQ multiplex PCR, and TCRdb's table has in-frame clones only and misses some. V, J and clone size were drawn from that table, and D and trimming were deduced from the DNA. The sample includes 90,000 to 150,000 clones, about 91% of them seen just once. Trimming took 0 bases from V and 5 from J; bases not matched to a gene: 9. The germline CDR1 and CDR2 sequences are MNHNY and SVGAGI (reference sequence). This CDR3 spans 16 amino acids. These data are taken from a study of blood T cell repertoires in COVID-19. Study-wide background: Material from acute and convalescent COVID-19 was sourced from the United States, Italy and Spain. PBMCs, B-cell-depleted T cells, or T cells were the source of the cDNA or gDNA that made up the material.

The J gene is TRBJ2-7, the V gene TRBV6-6; 8 bases line up with TRBD2. The clonotype was recovered from a woman aged 45-59 years with active or convalescent COVID-19. Specimen: peripheral blood. The CDR3 nucleotides are TGTGCCAGCAGTTACTCGAAGGGGCTAGCGGGCGACGAGCAGTACTTC. It yields the protein CASSYSKGLAGDEQYF.